These 24 T cell receptor beta chains were sequenced from one sample in a study of read filtering for tumor transcriptome and immune sequencing. From roughly 400 ng of RNA, a library with molecular barcoded alpha/delta and beta/gamma adaptors was made. Via MiXCR, TCRdb re-called the reads, giving one row per CDR3 protein. The sample lists nearly 60,000 distinct CDR3 sequences, 10% to 15% occurring once. The specimen sequenced was a population of CD138-negative cells sorted from bone marrow. These receptors were obtained from a donor over 35 with multiple myeloma.

The sample holds many counts of this clonotype. The chain joins TRBV6-2 or TRBV6-3 to TRBJ2-7; a weak D match, TRBD1 (6 bases). Germline-derived CDR1 and CDR2 are MNHEY and SVGEGT. This CDR3 is 14 amino acids long. With 6 bases removed from V and 4 bases from J, the gap between germline ends came to 16 bases. The CDR3 loop reads CASRKQGAQYEQYF. DNA of the CDR3: TGTGCCAGCAGGAAACAGGGAGCCCAATACGAGCAGTACTTC.

This clonotype showed up just a few times. A much larger clone differs by one base, so this may be a read error. The rearrangement uses TRBV9 and TRBJ2-2; D remains unclear. CDR1 is SGDLS, CDR2 YYNGEE, per germline. The length of the CDR3 is 15 residues. The ends were cut back, 0 bases at V and 8 bases at J, with 14 bases in the middle. The CDR3 is CASSVVWITSGELFF. Here the CDR3 DNA reads TGTGCCAGCAGCGTAGTGTGGATAACATCTGGGGAGCTGTTTTTT.

This clonotype showed up many times. This may arise from a read error, as a much more abundant clone is one base away. This sequence joins TRBV20-1 and TRBJ2-1; 7 bases are shared with TRBD2. Germline assignment: CDR1 DFQATT and CDR2 SNEGSKA (reference sequence). The CDR3 extends over 14 amino acids. The CDR3 coding sequence is TGCGGTCCTGGGCGGGGGTCTGGAGCTAATGAGCAGTTCTTC. Translating it yields CGPGRGSGANEQFF.

This clonotype has at least ten counts. This chain links TRBV7-2 with TRBJ2-7, with D possibly matching TRBD1 (5 bases). CDR3 size: 13 residues. V was trimmed by 4 bases and J by 5 bases, leaving 12 bases between them. The germline CDR1 and CDR2 sequences are SGHTA and FQGNSA. The CDR3 sequence: CASSSGFQNEQYF. As DNA, the CDR3 is TGTGCCAGCAGCTCAGGGTTCCAAAACGAGCAGTACTTC.

This clonotype was seen a few times. This clone may be a read error of a much larger clone one base away. This chain connects TRBV20-1 to TRBJ1-1; the D is unclear. Germline V gene lookup returns CDR1 DFQATT and CDR2 SNEGSKA (reference sequence). CDR3 length: 10 residues. In DNA, the CDR3 is TGCAGGGTAGCCCACACTAAAGCTTTCTTT. Amino acid sequence: CRVAHTKAFF.

On this clonotype: This may arise from a read error, as a much more abundant clone is one base away. The chain links TRBV29-1 to TRBJ1-4; D might be TRBD1 (5 bases). This CDR3 spans 15 amino acids. The germline V gene encodes CDR1 SQVTM and CDR2 ANQGSEA. The CDR3 nucleotides read TGCAGCGTCGGGCACAGGAAAACAACTAATGAAAAACGGTTTTTT. Its translation: CSVGHRKTTNEKRFF.

This clonotype was counted ten times or more. The V call is TRBV7-9, the J call TRBJ2-3; 7 bases match TRBD1. The CDR3 contains 16 residues. V was clipped by 3 bases and J by 1 base; unmatched bases: 7. From germline, CDR1 is SEHNR and CDR2 FQNEAQ (reference sequence). The CDR3 coding sequence is TGTGCCAGCAGCTTGACGGGACAGACTCGCACAGATACGCAGTATTTT. Its translation: CASSLTGQTRTDTQYF. Full variable domain (missing parts from reference TRBV7-9 and TRBJ2-3): DTGVSQNPRHKITKRGQNVTFRCDPISEHNRLYWYRQTLGQGPEFLTYFQNEAQLEKSRLLSDRFSAERPKGSFSTLEIQRTEQGDSAMYLCASSLTGQTRTDTQYFGPGTRLTVL.

About this clonotype: Given a much more abundant clone one base away, this may be a read error. No conserved phenylalanine or tryptophan ends this CDR3, so it is likely a read error. V gene TRBV11-3 combines with J gene TRBJ1-1, with D possibly matching TRBD1 (5 bases). The CDR3 covers 11 residues. CDR1 is SGHNT, CDR2 YENEEA, per germline. Deletions cut 5 bases from V and 11 bases from J, with 12 bases between. The CDR3 DNA reads TGTGCCAGCAGCGCAGAACGGGGGGCTTTCTTA. Protein product: CASSAERGAFL.

The chain employs TRBV27 and TRBJ1-5; perhaps TRBD1 as D (5 bases). This CDR3 is built from 15 residues. CDR1 is MNHEY, CDR2 SMNVEV, per germline (reference sequence). Trimming cost V 2 bases and J 4 bases, with 12 bases left between them. The DNA for the CDR3 is TGTGCCAGCAGTTTACGACAGCCTGCTAATCAGCCCCAGCATTTT. This translates into CASSLRQPANQPQHF.

In this sample, this clonotype turned up many times. The V gene is TRBV5-1, the J gene TRBJ2-3, with D possibly being TRBD2 (6 bases). The CDR3 length is 15 residues. The germline V gene encodes CDR1 SGHRS and CDR2 YFSETQ. V was clipped by 4 bases and J by 0 bases, with 12 bases between them. CDR3 sequence: CASSPAGPSTDTQYF. Here the CDR3 DNA reads TGCGCCAGCAGCCCGGCGGGACCTAGCACAGATACGCAGTATTTT.

This clonotype has at least ten counts. V usage is TRBV12-3 or TRBV12-4 and J usage is TRBJ2-2; 10 bases are shared with TRBD1. Germline trimming cut 4 bases from V and 6 bases from J; bases unmatched to any gene: 5. This CDR3 contains 15 residues. CDR3 amino acids: CASSSDRGQAGELFF. As DNA, the CDR3 is TGTGCCAGCAGTTCTGACAGGGGGCAAGCCGGGGAGCTGTTTTTT.

This clonotype came up many times. The V gene is TRBV19, the J gene TRBJ2-1; 8 positions match TRBD1. CDR1 and CDR2 (germline): LNHDA, SQIVND (reference sequence). V trimming: 2 bases; J trimming: 4 bases; junction bases outside the gene matches: 7. The CDR3 contains 16 residues. The CDR3 protein is CASSIRQGSNYNEQFF. As DNA, the CDR3 is TGTGCCAGTAGTATACGACAGGGGTCCAATTACAATGAGCAGTTCTTC. The full variable domain, with the rest looked up from reference TRBV19 and TRBJ2-1, is DGGITQSPKYLFRKEGQNVTLSCEQNLNHDAMYWYRQDPGQGLRLIYYSQIVNDFQKGDIAEGYSVSREKKESFPLTVTSAQKNPTAFYLCASSIRQGSNYNEQFFGPGTRLTVL.

This clonotype was detected many times. This chain joins TRBV10-3 and TRBJ2-5; 8 bases line up with TRBD1. The CDR3 length is 13 residues. The trim removed 11 bases at V and 5 bases at J, leaving 10 bases unmatched. Germline CDR1 reads ENHRY; CDR2 reads SYGVKD. The CDR3 here is CASATGGGETQYF. The DNA for the CDR3 is TGTGCCTCCGCAACAGGGGGTGGGGAGACCCAGTACTTC.

The table lists this clonotype with a few counts. This could be a read error, since a much larger clone is one nucleotide away. The chain couples TRBV5-4 to TRBJ2-3; D is perhaps TRBD1 (7 bases). The CDR3 is made up of 15 amino acids. V was clipped by 0 bases and J by 3 bases, with 11 bases between them. The germline V gene encodes CDR1 SGHNT and CDR2 YYREEE (reference sequence). This chain's CDR3 is CASSLVTGTTDTQYF. The CDR3 coding sequence is TGTGCCAGCAGCTTGGTGACAGGGACTACAGATACGCAGTATTTT.

This clonotype was counted only a few times. One junction end does not reproduce the germline sequence, and a read error may be involved. The CDR3 DNA follows: TGTGCCAGCAGCCGAATTTTACAGGGGGCATTGAACACTGAAACTTTCTTT. This sequence encodes CASSRILQGALNTETFF. The V and J genes are TRBV14 and TRBJ1-1, with 9 bases matching TRBD1. This CDR3 comprises 17 residues. Germline lookup yields CDR1 SGHDN and CDR2 FVKESK.

V gene TRBV29-1 combines with J gene TRBJ2-3; 8 positions match TRBD2. CDR1 and CDR2 from the germline V gene are SQVTM and ANQGSEA. This CDR3 is built from 13 residues. Unmatched junction bases numbered 6, after V lost 6 bases and J lost 4 bases. The CDR3 sequence: CSVVRTSSDTQYF. CDR3 DNA sequence: TGCAGCGTCGTTAGGACTAGCTCAGATACGCAGTATTTT.

This clonotype was counted at least ten times. V gene TRBV5-1 combines with J gene TRBJ1-1; D is undetermined. The germline V gene has CDR1 SGHRS and CDR2 YFSETQ. The CDR3 loop spans 13 amino acids. The V end lost 4 bases, the J end lost 0 bases, and 7 bases lay between the germline ends. CDR3 amino acids: CASSTELNTEAFF. The CDR3 DNA sequence: TGCGCCAGCAGCACAGAACTGAACACTGAAGCTTTCTTT.

At least ten counts were recorded for this clonotype. The chain carries TRBV7-8 and TRBJ2-6, with a tentative D call TRBD2 (5 bases). CDR3 length: 19 residues. V lost 1 base, J lost 1 base, and 17 bases lay in between. Per germline, CDR1 SGHVS and CDR2 FQNEAQ. The CDR3 loop is CASSLVRGVGFSGANVLTF. DNA for the CDR3: TGTGCCAGCAGCTTAGTACGGGGAGTAGGTTTTTCTGGGGCCAACGTCCTGACTTTC. Full variable domain (outside the CDR3, taken from reference TRBV7-8 and TRBJ2-6): GAGVSQSPRYKVAKRGQDVALRCDPISGHVSLFWYQQALGQGPEFLTYFQNEAQLDKSGLPSDRFFAERPEGSVSTLKIQRTQQEDSAVYLCASSLVRGVGFSGANVLTFGAGSRLTVL.

Comment on this clonotype: A much bigger clone sits one base away, suggesting this may be a read error. The chain is built from TRBV28 and TRBJ1-1, with unresolved D. Trimming took 3 bases from V and 3 from J, leaving 11 bases between them. The CDR3 is 14 residues long. Germline loops: CDR1 MDHEN, CDR2 SYDVKM. In nucleotides, the CDR3 is TGTGCCAGCAGTTTGGGTCGGCCTTACACTGAAGCTTTCTTT. This encodes CASSLGRPYTEAFF.

The table lists this clonotype with many counts. The chain links TRBV5-1 to TRBJ2-5; TRBD2 matches 8 bases. CDR1 and CDR2 from the germline V gene are SGHRS and YFSETQ. The ends lost 5 bases at V and 2 bases at J; junction bases unmatched: 8. The CDR3 length is 15 residues. CDR3 DNA sequence: TGCGCCAGCAGGTCCCTAGCGGGTACTCAAGAGACCCAGTACTTC. This codes for CASRSLAGTQETQYF.

Only a few counts were recorded for this clonotype. It may be a read error: a sequence one base away is much more abundant. The chain has TRBV6-2 or TRBV6-3 and TRBJ2-3; weak D call: TRBD1 (5 bases). The CDR3 sequence is 13 residues long. Germline assignment: CDR1 MNHEY and CDR2 SVGEGT. CDR3 sequence reads: CASSYRGTDTLYF. The CDR3 coding sequence is TGTGCCAGCAGTTACAGGGGCACAGATACGCTGTATTTT.

This clonotype was seen only a few times. A much bigger clone sits one base away, suggesting this may be a read error. Likely a read error: the CDR3 ends without its conserved phenylalanine or tryptophan. This chain joins TRBV29-1 and TRBJ2-7; tentative D call: TRBD2 (5 bases). The CDR3 is 13 amino acids. Germline assignment: CDR1 SQVTM and CDR2 ANQGSEA. Deletions cut 6 bases from V and 0 bases from J, with 12 bases between. The CDR3 spells CSVETTLSYEQYL. In nucleotides, the CDR3 is TGCAGCGTGGAGACTACCCTCTCCTACGAGCAGTACCTC.

The chain employs TRBV12-3 or TRBV12-4 and TRBJ1-5; tentative D call: TRBD1 (5 bases). The V end lost 6 bases, the J end lost 1 base, and 10 bases lay between the germline ends. The CDR3 is made up of 14 amino acids. DNA of the CDR3: TGTGCCAGCAGCACCCCAGGGAGCAATCAGCCCCAGCATTTT. Its protein product is CASSTPGSNQPQHF.

This clonotype was detected a few times. The V call is TRBV20-1, the J call TRBJ2-7; D gene uncertain. CDR3 size: 11 residues. In germline, CDR1 is DFQATT, CDR2 SNEGSKA (reference sequence). DNA for the CDR3: TGCAGCTCAGAAGCTTCCTACGAGCAGTACTTC. This encodes CSSEASYEQYF.